This record looks at one TCR beta chain sequence and its context. This sample was taken from a study of blood T cell dynamics during melanoma immunotherapy. The sample's time point: week 3, after first cycle of checkpoint inhibitor. Patients with prior systemic cancer treatment, concomitant immunosuppressants, or other active malignancies were excluded. Data came from immunoSEQ multiplex PCR; TCRdb stores just in-frame clones and leaves some out. The top ten clones hold approximately 1% of a sample with approximately 9,600 clones, about 85% of them seen once. V shed 5 bases and J shed 2 bases, with 7 bases lying between them. CDR1 and CDR2 (germline): MNHEY, SVGAGI. The CDR3 contains 13 residues.

The receptor comes from a human donor with melanoma. The input for sequencing was blood, taken from a patient treated with checkpoint blockade. The rearrangement uses TRBV6-5 and TRBJ2-1; D is uncertain. DNA for the CDR3: TGTGCCAGCAGTCCCGGGCCCTACAATGAGCAGTTCTTC. Its protein product is CASSPGPYNEQFF.